The 26 T cell receptor beta chains listed next were all sequenced from one sample in a study of read filtering for tumor transcriptome and immune sequencing. From around 440 ng of RNA, a library with molecular barcoded alpha/delta and beta/gamma adaptors was made. TCRdb reanalysed the reads using MiXCR and keeps one entry per CDR3 protein. This table holds 90,000 to 95,000 distinct CDR3 sequences, 20% to 25% found once. Sequencing was carried out using a population of CD138-negative cells sorted from bone marrow. These receptors were obtained from a donor aged 40 or older with multiple myeloma.

In regard to this clonotype: Possible read error: a much larger clone is one base away. V gene TRBV20-1 combines with J gene TRBJ2-7; D assignment may be TRBD1 or TRBD2 (5 bases each). Germline V gene lookup returns CDR1 DFQATT and CDR2 SNEGSKA (reference sequence). V gave up 6 bases and J gave up 0 bases, with 12 bases separating them. The CDR3 is 13 residues long. In nucleotides, the CDR3 is TGCAGTGCCGGGGACGGGGACTCCTACGAGCAGTACTTC. Translated, it gives CSAGDGDSYEQYF.

This clonotype was observed at least ten times. The chain uses TRBV20-1 and TRBJ1-1; D not resolved. This CDR3 has 15 amino acids. Trimming cost V 2 bases and J 1 base, with 14 bases left between them. CDR1 is DFQATT, CDR2 SNEGSKA, per germline (reference sequence). As DNA, the CDR3 is TGCAGTGCTAGACCGGTCGATTTACCGAACACTGAAGCTTTCTTT. Encoded protein: CSARPVDLPNTEAFF.

With respect to this clonotype: The CDR3 carries no conserved terminal phenylalanine or tryptophan, so it likely arises from a read error. The chain links TRBV6-6 to TRBJ2-1; 12 bases line up with TRBD2. Germline V CDR1 and CDR2: MNHNY, SVGAGI (reference sequence). The CDR3 runs 12 residues. CDR3 sequence: CAGRGTSGEQFS. DNA for the CDR3: TGTGCCGGCAGGGGGACTAGCGGGGAGCAGTTCTCC.

In its sample, this clonotype was seen a few times. The CDR3 does not end in the conserved phenylalanine or tryptophan, so this is likely a read error. The genes are TRBV4-1 and TRBJ1-6, with TRBD1 matching over 9 bases. J gave up 7 bases and V 3 bases, and 10 bases lay outside the gene matches. CDR1 is MGHRA, CDR2 YSYEKL, per germline. The CDR3 covers 17 residues. The CDR3 spells CASSQYHPGQGNSPLHL. The CDR3 bases are TGCGCCAGCAGCCAGTACCATCCGGGACAGGGCAATTCACCCCTCCACCTT.

This clonotype was recorded many times. V usage is TRBV6-1 and J usage is TRBJ1-5; 7 bases are shared with TRBD1. The germline V gene encodes CDR1 MNHNS and CDR2 SASEGT. The junction had 3 bases not matched to a gene; V was cut back by 3 bases and J by 7 bases. This CDR3 region has 13 residues. The CDR3 protein is CASSEGQKQPQHF. For the CDR3, the DNA is TGTGCCAGCAGTGAGGGACAGAAACAGCCCCAGCATTTT.

This clonotype occurred a few times. The chain couples TRBV6-2 or TRBV6-3 to TRBJ1-5; no reliable D call. V was clipped by 5 bases and J by 7 bases, with 15 bases between them. Germline V gene sequence: CDR1 MNHEY, CDR2 SVGEGT. The CDR3 totals 14 residues. The DNA of the CDR3 is TGTGCCAGCAGTCCAAGGCGGGGTGACCAGCCCCAGCATTTT. Its protein product is CASSPRRGDQPQHF.

This clonotype was counted ten times or more. This chain uses TRBV5-1 with TRBJ2-1; D perhaps matches TRBD1 (6 bases). The germline V and J ends were trimmed by 3 bases and 9 bases, with 25 bases remaining between them. CDR1 and CDR2 from the germline V gene are SGHRS and YFSETQ. CDR3 length: 17 amino acids. CDR3 nucleotides: TGCGCCAGCAGCTATGGGTCGGGGACAACGAACCGGGTTGAGCAGTTCTTC. The encoded protein is CASSYGSGTTNRVEQFF.

This clonotype was counted at least ten times. The rearrangement links TRBV4-1 to TRBJ1-1; maybe TRBD1 (6 bases). This CDR3 contains 14 residues. The V gene lost 4 bases and the J gene lost 0 bases, with 9 bases spanning the gap. Germline V CDR1 and CDR2: MGHRA, YSYEKL. CDR3 region: CASSPQGLNTEAFF. CDR3 bases: TGCGCCAGCAGCCCCCAGGGGTTGAACACTGAAGCTTTCTTT.

V gene TRBV7-3 combines with J gene TRBJ2-6; unclear D gene. The CDR3 consists of 13 residues. Trimming shortened V by 6 bases and J by 4 bases, and 7 bases separated the two germline ends. Germline values: CDR1 SGHTA, CDR2 FQGTGA. The CDR3 here is CASRVGGANVLTF. The DNA for the CDR3 is TGTGCCAGCAGGGTGGGGGGGGCCAACGTCCTGACTTTC.

This clonotype was picked up many times. The chain uses TRBV19 and TRBJ2-3, with 9 nucleotides matching TRBD1. The CDR3 loop spans 13 amino acids. Losses at the gene ends were 6 bases for V and 8 bases for J; bases not matched to a gene: 6. Germline assignment: CDR1 LNHDA and CDR2 SQIVND (reference sequence). CDR3 in amino acids: CASSRDRVGTQYF. DNA for the CDR3: TGTGCCAGTAGCCGGGACAGGGTTGGTACGCAGTATTTT.

This clonotype was observed many times. V usage is TRBV11-2 and J usage is TRBJ1-4; D is perhaps TRBD1 (5 bases). V was trimmed by 4 bases and J by 0 bases, leaving 12 bases between them. From germline, CDR1 is SGHAT and CDR2 FQNNGV. The CDR3 consists of 16 residues. Here the CDR3 reads CASSSRQSPTNEKLFF. Written as DNA, the CDR3 is TGTGCCAGCAGCTCCCGACAGAGCCCAACTAATGAAAAACTGTTTTTT.

This clonotype occurred a few times. A much larger clone lies one base from this, so it may be a read error. The J gene is TRBJ2-1, the V gene TRBV7-9, with 9 bases aligning to TRBD2. CDR1 and CDR2 (germline): SEHNR, FQNEAQ (reference sequence). The CDR3 runs to 14 residues. The CDR3 protein is CASSLEVRGGLPLF. DNA for the CDR3: TGTGCCAGCAGCTTAGAAGTGCGGGGGGGCCTCCCGCTCTTC.

This clonotype appeared once. The chain joins TRBV7-2 to TRBJ1-4, with a weak D call TRBD1 (5 bases). This CDR3 contains 11 residues. Germline V gene lookup returns CDR1 SGHTA and CDR2 FQGNSA. Trimming removed 5 bases from V and 13 bases from J, with 11 bases in between. Here the CDR3 DNA reads TGTGCCAGCAGCCCTGGGACTGCACTGTTTTTT. Protein: CASSPGTALFF.

The rearrangement uses TRBV29-1 and TRBJ2-3; perhaps TRBD2 as D (5 bases). V lost 6 bases and J lost 4, with 11 bases in between. Per germline, CDR1 SQVTM and CDR2 ANQGSEA. This CDR3 is built from 12 residues. The CDR3 nucleotides are TGCAGCGTCTCTGCTAGCCCAGATACGCAGTATTTT. Translation gives CSVSASPDTQYF.

This chain links TRBV4-2 with TRBJ1-4; 7 bases fit TRBD1. Trimming at V came to 3 bases and at J to 5 bases, leaving 6 bases not matched to a gene. CDR3 size: 15 residues. Germline CDR1 is LGHNA and CDR2 is YNFKEQ. The DNA for the CDR3 is TGTGCCAGCAGCCATGAAGACAGGGTAAATGAAAAACTGTTTTTT. As protein: CASSHEDRVNEKLFF.

This clonotype was counted at least ten times. The chain recombines TRBV29-1 with TRBJ2-1; D remains ambiguous. This CDR3 comprises 11 residues. CDR1 is SQVTM, CDR2 ANQGSEA, per germline. Trimming left V 2 bases short and J 7 bases short, with 6 bases between. The CDR3 protein is CSVETENEQFF. The CDR3 nucleotides are TGCAGCGTTGAAACTGAGAATGAGCAGTTCTTC.

Concerning this clonotype: Since no conserved phenylalanine or tryptophan closes the CDR3, a read error is the likely cause. The J gene is TRBJ2-1, the V gene TRBV5-5; D is unclear. Per germline, CDR1 SGHKS and CDR2 YYEKEE (reference sequence). The V and J ends lost 4 bases and 0 bases respectively, with 11 bases between them. This CDR3 spans 15 amino acids. This CDR3 reads CASSPDTYSYNEQFP. The CDR3 DNA follows: TGTGCCAGCAGCCCCGACACCTACTCCTACAATGAGCAGTTCCCC.

In the case of this clonotype: This clone may be a read error of a much larger clone one base away. V is TRBV7-2 and J is TRBJ1-2; D possibly corresponds to TRBD1 (6 bases). V shed 3 bases and J shed 6 bases, with 14 bases lying between them. The CDR3 is made up of 14 amino acids. Germline V gene sequence: CDR1 SGHTA, CDR2 FQGNSA. In DNA form, the CDR3 reads TGTGCCAGCAGCTTGGTAGGGGGTGGCCATGGCTACACCTTC. This encodes CASSLVGGGHGYTF.

This clonotype occurred many times. The V and J genes are TRBV5-1 and TRBJ2-7, with TRBD1 matching over 9 bases. The CDR3 is 15 residues long. With 4 bases clipped from V and 5 bases from J, the junction kept 10 bases outside the gene matches. Germline V gives CDR1 SGHRS, CDR2 YFSETQ. The CDR3 DNA reads as TGCGCCAGCAGCGCCTCCGGGACAGGGCATGACGAGCAGTACTTC. Amino acids: CASSASGTGHDEQYF. Filled out from reference TRBV5-1 and TRBJ2-7, the complete variable domain reads KAGVTQTPRYLIKTRGQQVTLSCSPISGHRSVSWYQQTPGQGLQFLFEYFSETQRNKGNFPGRFSGRQFSNSRSEMNVSTLELGDSALYLCASSASGTGHDEQYFGPGTRLTVT.

This clonotype was seen ten or more times. The chain joins TRBV7-3 to TRBJ1-1; TRBD1 agrees at 8 bases. Trimming at V came to 1 base and at J to 4 bases, leaving 5 bases not matched to a gene. Germline values: CDR1 SGHTA, CDR2 FQGTGA. The CDR3 consists of 15 residues. CDR3 coding DNA: TGTGCCAGCAGCTTAAGCCCTGGACAGGGCACTGAAGCTTTCTTT. This gives the protein CASSLSPGQGTEAFF.

This clonotype was counted at least ten times. The chain combines TRBV28 with TRBJ2-1; TRBD1 might be the D (6 bases). V was pared by 7 bases and J by 5 bases, with 15 bases between. This CDR3 is built from 14 residues. Germline CDR1 and CDR2: MDHEN and SYDVKM. In DNA, the CDR3 is TGTGCCAGCAAAAAAAGGGGGATTCACAATGAGCAGTTCTTC. Its protein is CASKKRGIHNEQFF. The full variable domain, rest sourced from reference TRBV28 and TRBJ2-1, is DVKVTQSSRYLVKRTGEKVFLECVQDMDHENMFWYRQDPGLGLRLIYFSYDVKMKEKGDIPEGYSVSREKKERFSLILESASTNQTSMYLCASKKRGIHNEQFFGPGTRLTVL.

A word on this clonotype: A much larger clone is a single base away; this may be a read error. It is likely a read error, because the conserved phenylalanine at the end of the CDR3 is missing. The rearrangement uses TRBV11-1 and TRBJ2-6, with D unclear. Looked up from germline, CDR1 is SGHAT and CDR2 is FQDESV (reference sequence). The CDR3 has 18 amino acids. V was shortened by 2 bases and J by 0 bases, with 14 bases between the two germline ends. As DNA, the CDR3 is TGTGCCAGCAGCTTATATTCTCTGTCCGGCTCTGGGGCCAACGTCCTGACTCTC. Translation gives CASSLYSLSGSGANVLTL.

As concerns this clonotype: This sequence may be a read error, since a much larger clone differs from it by one base. The chain recombines TRBV5-1 with TRBJ2-6; 8 bases line up with TRBD1. Germline trimming cut 3 bases from V and 2 bases from J; bases unmatched to any gene: 7. Germline CDR1 is SGHRS and CDR2 is YFSETQ. The CDR3 extends over 17 amino acids. The CDR3 is CASSWGTGRPGANVLTF. The CDR3 DNA is TGCGCCAGCAGCTGGGGGACAGGCCGCCCTGGGGCCAACGTCCTGACTTTC. Drawing the rest from reference TRBV5-1 and TRBJ2-6, the complete variable domain is KAGVTQTPRYLIKTRGQQVTLSCSPISGHRSVSWYQQTPGQGLQFLFEYFSETQRNKGNFPGRFSGRQFSNSRSEMNVSTLELGDSALYLCASSWGTGRPGANVLTFGAGSRLTVL.

The sample holds many counts of this clonotype. The DNA for the CDR3 is TGTGCCAGCAGAACCGGGACCCGGAATGAGCAGTTCTTC. Protein product: CASRTGTRNEQFF. The gene calls are TRBV2 and TRBJ2-1, with D perhaps given as TRBD1 or TRBD2 (5 bases each). V was shortened by 6 bases and J by 7 bases, with 13 bases between the two germline ends. Germline values: CDR1 SNHLY, CDR2 FYNNEI. The CDR3 contains 13 residues.

This clonotype was detected ten times or more. The chain joins TRBV5-4 to TRBJ2-7; tentatively, D is TRBD1 (6 bases). Trimming left V 5 bases short and J 6 bases short, with 18 bases between. Germline assignment: CDR1 SGHNT and CDR2 YYREEE (reference sequence). The CDR3 runs 14 residues. The CDR3 sequence is CASRLDSPRSEQYF. The CDR3 DNA reads TGTGCCAGCAGACTGGACAGCCCTAGATCCGAGCAGTACTTC.

Details on this clonotype: A read error may explain this, as a much larger clone is one base away. This chain links TRBV5-1 with TRBJ1-1, with 8 bases that match TRBD1. After removal of 4 bases from V and 4 bases from J, the junction contained 6 bases not matched to a gene. Germline V gene data show CDR1 as SGHRS and CDR2 as YFSETQ. The length of the CDR3 is 14 residues. Here the CDR3 DNA reads TGCGCCAGCAGCGTGACAGGGGCTCGCACTGAAGCTTTCTTT. It codes for CASSVTGARTEAFF.